The clone carrying this T cell receptor (beta chain) was seen repeatedly, ten times or more. The germline gives CDR1 MDHEN, CDR2 SYDVKM. There are 11 residues in the CDR3. Trimming shortened V by 6 bases and J by 4 bases, and 6 bases separated the two germline ends. TCR alpha and beta CDR3 regions were amplified from RNA using iRepertoire nested multiplex PCR. In TCRdb, the multiplex PCR reads were re-called with MiXCR into one record per CDR3 protein. The sample lists approximately 400,000 distinct CDR3 sequences, roughly 41% occurring once. The sample is drawn from a study of glioma-infiltrating T cells. Looking at the study overall: Before surgery, glioma patients received dexamethasone for at most six days.

The rearrangement uses TRBV28 and TRBJ1-2; no reliable D call. This clonotype was sampled from a human donor with low-grade glioma or glioblastoma, undergoing nonglioma brain surgery, or in good health (not recorded which). The sample comprised glioma tissue, nonneoplastic brain tissue, or PBMCs (not recorded which). CDR3 sequence reads: CASSHSYGYTF. Here the CDR3 DNA reads TGTGCCAGCAGCCACAGCTATGGCTACACCTTC.